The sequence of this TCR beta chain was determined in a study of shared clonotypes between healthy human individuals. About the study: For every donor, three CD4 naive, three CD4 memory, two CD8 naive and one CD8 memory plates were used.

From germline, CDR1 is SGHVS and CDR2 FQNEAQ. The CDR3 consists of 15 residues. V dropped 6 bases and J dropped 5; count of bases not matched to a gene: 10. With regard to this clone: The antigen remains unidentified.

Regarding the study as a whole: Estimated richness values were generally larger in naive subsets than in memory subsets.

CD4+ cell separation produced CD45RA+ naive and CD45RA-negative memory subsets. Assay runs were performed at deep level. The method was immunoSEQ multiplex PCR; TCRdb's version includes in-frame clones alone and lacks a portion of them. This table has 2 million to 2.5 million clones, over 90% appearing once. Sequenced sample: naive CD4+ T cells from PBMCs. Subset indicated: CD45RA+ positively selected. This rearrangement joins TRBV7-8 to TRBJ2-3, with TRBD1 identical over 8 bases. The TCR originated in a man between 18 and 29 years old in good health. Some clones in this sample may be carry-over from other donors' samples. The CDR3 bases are TGTGCCAGCAGTCCCCCGGACAGGGTTTTAGATACGCAGTATTTT. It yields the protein CASSPPDRVLDTQYF.